These 10 T cell receptor beta chains share one sample of origin, sequenced in a study of human T cells and chemical hapten exposure (dated by TCRdb to the early 2020s). Explained via the paper, the time point label denotes: patch test 1, 2 weeks after DPC sensitization. What the treatment or condition label conveys for this sample: therapeutic diphenylcyclopropenone sensitization with weekly scalp DPC. Libraries were built with RACE. The instrument given in TCRdb is NextSeq 500. TCRdb reanalyzed the raw reads on its own, using fastp at Q25 for trimming and MiXCR for clone calling, and kept in-frame beta chains. CDR3 protein duplicates are merged, each entry listing the most common genes and DNA. In this sample the table shows some 380,000 distinct CDR3 sequences, 4% to 5.5% of which occur a single time. The ten largest clones capture about 2.2% of the sample. The sequencing here drew on whole blood, taken in connection with sensitization to the hapten diphenylcyclopropenone (DPC). Every receptor here comes from a woman between 45 and 65 years old with alopecia areata. Some clones in this sample may be carry-over from other donors' samples.

The rearrangement joins TRBV11-2 to TRBJ2-5; possibly TRBD1 for D (6 bases). Germline CDR1 is SGHAT and CDR2 is FQNNGV. Trimming left V 5 bases short and J 3 bases short, with 16 bases between. The CDR3 is made up of 15 amino acids. CDR3 protein: CASSLFRGPEETQYF. CDR3 in DNA: TGTGCCAGCAGCCTCTTCAGGGGCCCAGAAGAGACCCAGTACTTC.

This clonotype was recorded at least ten times. V and J are TRBV4-1 and TRBJ2-7, with D possibly TRBD2 on 5 matching bases. V gave up 3 bases and J gave up 4 bases, with 10 bases separating them. The CDR3 runs 13 residues. Per germline, CDR1 MGHRA and CDR2 YSYEKL. In DNA form, the CDR3 reads TGCGCCAGCAGCCAGGACTCCCCATACGAGCAGTACTTC. Protein product: CASSQDSPYEQYF.

Ten or more counts support this clonotype. V gene TRBV5-1 combines with J gene TRBJ2-7, with 8 bases that match TRBD1. The CDR3 totals 12 residues. V shed 3 bases and J 6 bases; nucleotides not matched to a gene: 2. Germline V gene lookup returns CDR1 SGHRS and CDR2 YFSETQ. CDR3: CASSSTGVEQYF. CDR3 sequence (DNA): TGCGCCAGCAGCTCGACAGGGGTCGAGCAGTACTTC.

The chain has TRBV18 and TRBJ2-1; no definite D call. V shed 3 bases and J shed 7 bases, with 7 bases lying between them. The CDR3 totals 12 residues. Per the germline V gene, CDR1 is KGHSH and CDR2 is LQKENI. The CDR3 DNA reads as TGTGCCAGCTCACCCAAGGGTAATGAGCAGTTCTTC. This codes for CASSPKGNEQFF.

This clonotype came up many times. The V gene is TRBV6-2 or TRBV6-3, the J gene TRBJ2-2, with 14 bases matching TRBD2. The CDR3 is 19 residues long. J was trimmed by 4 bases and V by 8 bases; bases with no gene match: 15. CDR1 and CDR2 from the germline V gene are MNHEY and SVGEGT. The CDR3 loop is CASSKFSGLAGDSTGELFF. CDR3 DNA sequence: TGTGCCAGCTCTAAGTTTTCGGGACTAGCGGGAGATTCCACCGGGGAGCTGTTTTTT.

This clonotype was seen a handful of times. The chain joins TRBV6-5 to TRBJ2-7; D uncertain. CDR1 is MNHEY and CDR2 is SVGAGI in the germline V gene. There are 14 residues in the CDR3. V shed 2 bases and J shed 4 bases, with 12 bases lying between them. The CDR3 sequence is CASSYHQFGYEQYF. The CDR3 DNA sequence: TGTGCCAGCAGTTACCATCAGTTCGGATACGAGCAGTACTTC.

This clonotype came up many times. The V call is TRBV29-1, the J call TRBJ2-1; D ambiguous. With 6 bases removed from V and 0 bases from J, the gap between germline ends came to 6 bases. The CDR3 sequence is 12 residues long. Germline V gene lookup returns CDR1 SQVTM and CDR2 ANQGSEA. CDR3 bases: TGCAGCGTAGGAGTCTCCTACAATGAGCAGTTCTTC. Residues: CSVGVSYNEQFF.

This clonotype was seen ten or more times. V and J are TRBV27 and TRBJ1-2, with D maybe TRBD1 (5 bases). Trimming pared 4 bases from V and 3 bases from J, leaving 18 bases between. The CDR3 spans 16 residues. Germline CDR1 MNHEY, CDR2 SMNVEV (reference sequence). The CDR3 coding sequence is TGTGCCAGCAGTTCCTCTGGGGGGTTCATGGACTATGGCTACACCTTC. Protein product: CASSSSGGFMDYGYTF.

The V and J genes are TRBV7-9 and TRBJ2-1, with 8 bases lining up with TRBD2. Unmatched junction bases numbered 8, after V lost 5 bases and J lost 8 bases. The CDR3 contains 14 residues. Germline V gene sequence: CDR1 SEHNR, CDR2 FQNEAQ (reference sequence). The CDR3 spells CASSGGLAADEQFF. The CDR3 DNA reads TGTGCCAGCAGCGGAGGACTAGCAGCCGATGAGCAGTTCTTC.

This clonotype was counted many times. This rearrangement joins TRBV3-1 to TRBJ1-5, with D hard to call. The CDR3 contains 13 residues. The germline V gene encodes CDR1 LGHDT and CDR2 YNNKEL (reference sequence). V was shortened by 4 bases and J by 7 bases, with 11 bases between the two germline ends. This chain's CDR3 is CASSLSVEQPQHF. The CDR3 DNA reads as TGTGCCAGCAGCCTCTCGGTGGAACAGCCCCAGCATTTT.